Listed below are T cell receptor beta chains from one sample, sequenced in a study of T cell responses to AZD1222 COVID-19 vaccine. Profiling relied on immunoSEQ multiplex PCR, and the TCRdb table lists in-frame clones only, not all of them. The repertoire includes fewer than 150,000 clones, about 90% of them detected once, and around 10% sits in the top ten. The sequences come from peripheral blood, collected on day 0 of AZD1222 vaccination. Receptors were obtained from an adult in good health. Each CDR3 is given with its conserved first and last residue. A D gene is named only where the DNA matches it firmly. Clone size, where shown, is once, few, many, or a class for clones that have expanded.

-	TRBV7-9	TRBJ2-7	TRBD1	TGTGCCAGCGTACGGGGACAGGGGGCAGCCGAGCAGTACTTC	CASVRGQGAAEQYF
-	TRBV27	TRBJ1-5	-	TGTGCCAGCAGTTTATGGGGGTCAGTCAATAGCAATCAGCCCCAGCATTTT	CASSLWGSVNSNQPQHF
-	TRBV7-3	TRBJ1-3	-	TGTGCCAGCAGCCCAACGCTTGGAAACACCATATATTTT	CASSPTLGNTIYF
-	TRBV7-9	TRBJ2-7	-	TGTGCCAGCAGCCCGACAGCGGAACCCTCCTACGAGCAGTACTTC	CASSPTAEPSYEQYF
-	TRBV7-8	TRBJ1-3	TRBD1	TGTGCCAGCAGCTTCAACAGGGGGCTCTCTGGAAACACCATATATTTT	CASSFNRGLSGNTIYF
-	TRBV6-5	TRBJ2-7	TRBD2	TGTGCCAGCAGCCCGGGGGGGTCCTACGAGCAGTACTTC	CASSPGGSYEQYF
-	TRBV5-1	TRBJ1-2	TRBD1	TGCGCCAGCACGACAGGGGGCACGGGCTATGGCTACACCTTC	CASTTGGTGYGYTF
-	TRBV30	TRBJ2-7	TRBD1	TGTGCCTGGACACCGGGACAGGGATCCTACGAGCAGTACTTC	CAWTPGQGSYEQYF
-	TRBV5-1	TRBJ2-7	TRBD1	TGCGCCAGCAGCTTGGACAGGGGGTACGAGCAGTACTTC	CASSLDRGYEQYF
-	TRBV2	TRBJ1-1	-	TGTGCCAGCAGTGAGCAGGGCAGAGCCACTGAAGCTTTCTTT	CASSEQGRATEAFF
-	TRBV9	TRBJ2-1	-	TGTGCCAGCAGCGTAAGCTACAATGAGCAGTTCTTC	CASSVSYNEQFF
-	TRBV6-5	TRBJ1-2	TRBD1	TGTGCCAGCAGCTGGGACAGGGCTGACTATGGCTACACCTTC	CASSWDRADYGYTF
-	TRBV27	TRBJ1-4	-	TGTGCCAGCAGTCCCGCTGTGGCTCGTACTAATGAAAAACTGTTTTTT	CASSPAVARTNEKLFF
few	TRBV6-5	TRBJ2-5	-	TGTGCCAGCAGCGAGATAGTGATACAAGAGACCCAGTACTTC	CASSEIVIQETQYF
-	TRBV5-4	TRBJ1-2	-	TGTGCCAGCAGCCAGGCGGGGAGAGGCTACACCTTC	CASSQAGRGYTF
few	TRBV7-2	TRBJ1-2	-	TGTGCCAGCAGCCCCTACAGCGGGGGCTATGGCTACACCTTC	CASSPYSGGYGYTF
-	TRBV10-3	TRBJ2-7	-	TGTGCCATCAGTGAAGAGTGGGCCTACGAGCAGTACTTC	CAISEEWAYEQYF
-	TRBV10-3	TRBJ2-3	-	TGTGCCATCAAAGGGGGGGATGACCCCTGGAGCACAGATACGCAGTATTTT	CAIKGGDDPWSTDTQYF
-	TRBV28	TRBJ2-5	TRBD2	TGTGCCAGCACCCCTACACTAGCGGGAGGACTGTACCAAGAGACCCAGTACTTC	CASTPTLAGGLYQETQYF
-	TRBV29-1	TRBJ2-7	-	TGCAGCGTGAAGCGGTCCTACGAGCAGTACTTC	CSVKRSYEQYF
-	TRBV5-1	TRBJ1-3	-	TGCGCCAGCAGCTTGGTTGAGGGGCCGAGCTCTGGAAACACCATATATTTT	CASSLVEGPSSGNTIYF
-	TRBV7-6	TRBJ2-7	-	TGTGCCAGCAGCTTAGCGGGGCAGAGCTACGAGCAGTACTTC	CASSLAGQSYEQYF
-	TRBV9	TRBJ2-1	-	TGTGCCAGCAGTCTGAGCGGAAGCTCCTACAATGAGCAGTTCTTC	CASSLSGSSYNEQFF
-	TRBV23-1	TRBJ2-3	-	TGCGCCAGCAGTCAATATTCGCGAGGGAGCACAGATACGCAGTATTTT	CASSQYSRGSTDTQYF
-	TRBV19	TRBJ1-5	-	TGTGCCAGTAGTGCCCTGGGTCAGCCCCAGCATTTT	CASSALGQPQHF
-	TRBV13	TRBJ1-2	-	TGTGCCAGCAGCTTAATGGGGACATGGCTGGTCGTTGGCTACACCTTC	CASSLMGTWLVVGYTF
-	TRBV28	TRBJ2-7	-	TGTGCCAGCAGTTTGACCAGGGGTGGAGAGCAGTACTTC	CASSLTRGGEQYF
-	TRBV27	TRBJ1-6	-	TGTGCCAGCAGTTTATTCGCCGGGCGACCCCTCCACTTT	CASSLFAGRPLHF
-	TRBV27	TRBJ2-7	TRBD2	TGTGCCAGCAGTTTGTCGGCTAGCGGGTTATCCTACGAGCAGTACTTC	CASSLSASGLSYEQYF
-	TRBV7-2	TRBJ2-1	-	TGTGCCAGCAGCCCCCGGCCGGGGAAATACAATGAGCAGTTCTTC	CASSPRPGKYNEQFF
-	TRBV11-3	TRBJ2-5	TRBD1	TGTGCCAGCGCCCGGCACAGGGGGCGCCGGGGAGAGACCCAGTACTTC	CASARHRGRRGETQYF
-	TRBV5-3	TRBJ2-3	TRBD2	TGTGCCAGAAGCCCGGGGGACTATAGTGCAAATACGCAGTATTTT	CARSPGDYSANTQYF
-	TRBV6-5	TRBJ1-2	-	TGTGCCAGCAGACTTCGTAATTCAGCTAACTATGGCTACACCTTC	CASRLRNSANYGYTF
-	TRBV11-2	TRBJ1-4	-	TGTGCCAGCAGCCCCTCTAATGAAAAACTGTTTTTT	CASSPSNEKLFF
-	TRBV2	TRBJ2-3	-	TGTGCCAGCAGTGGACAGGGAGGGACAGATACGCAGTATTTT	CASSGQGGTDTQYF
-	TRBV5-6	TRBJ2-1	TRBD2	TGTGCCAGCAGCTTTCGGACTAGCGGGGGGGCAAATGAGCAGTTCTTC	CASSFRTSGGANEQFF
-	TRBV7-2	TRBJ2-1	TRBD2	TGTGCCAGCAGCTTAATGGGACTAGCGGGGCATGAGCAGTTCTTC	CASSLMGLAGHEQFF
-	TRBV12-3/TRBV12-4	TRBJ2-7	-	TGTGCCAGCAGCCTAAGGGTGCCCTACGAGCAGTACTTC	CASSLRVPYEQYF
-	TRBV6-5	TRBJ2-2	-	TGTGCCAGCAGTTACTTCCGCCCCGGGGAGCTGTTTTTT	CASSYFRPGELFF
-	TRBV19	TRBJ2-7	-	TGTGCCAGCCGCGGGTCCTACGAGCAGTACTTC	CASRGSYEQYF